The rows below give T cell receptor beta chains drawn from one sample of a study of blood T cell repertoires in COVID-19. The repertoire was sequenced with immunoSEQ multiplex PCR; TCRdb's copy has only in-frame clones and lacks some. The sample gives approximately 500,000 clones, around 89% of which show up once; approximately 2% is in the top ten. Source material: PBMCs or T cells enriched from blood (not recorded which). These receptor sequences come from a woman in her thirties or forties who had recovered from COVID-19. The CDR3 runs from the conserved cysteine through the conserved F or W. Only part of the rows carry a size: once, few, many, or a class if the clone is expanded.

cdr3_aa: CASSRGTGEHEAFF; j_call: TRBJ1-1; v_call: TRBV5-4; clone_size: once
cdr3_aa: CASYRGGSYNEQFF; j_call: TRBJ2-1; v_call: TRBV5-1; clone_size: NA
cdr3_aa: CASGGVGEQYF; j_call: TRBJ2-7; v_call: TRBV19; clone_size: NA
cdr3_aa: CASSLGQGARDTQYF; j_call: TRBJ2-3; v_call: TRBV11-3; clone_size: once
cdr3_aa: CASSQEGMGLAGGNEQFF; j_call: TRBJ2-1; v_call: TRBV3-1/TRBV3-2; clone_size: NA
cdr3_aa: CASSLEGAVNTEAFF; j_call: TRBJ1-1; v_call: TRBV11-3; clone_size: NA
cdr3_aa: CASSWGGNTDTQYF; j_call: TRBJ2-3; v_call: TRBV5-4; clone_size: NA
cdr3_aa: CASSLGGTSAETQYF; j_call: TRBJ2-5; v_call: TRBV7-7; clone_size: NA
cdr3_aa: CASGYRGYTEAFF; j_call: TRBJ1-1; v_call: TRBV4-2; clone_size: few
cdr3_aa: CASSQELSSGNTIYF; j_call: TRBJ1-3; v_call: TRBV3-1/TRBV3-2; clone_size: NA
cdr3_aa: CATHRGQGGNQPQHF; j_call: TRBJ1-5; v_call: TRBV19; clone_size: NA
cdr3_aa: CASSSLGGTSGSITDTQYF; j_call: TRBJ2-3; v_call: TRBV9; clone_size: NA
cdr3_aa: CAISELSGTGTQETQYF; j_call: TRBJ2-5; v_call: TRBV10-3; clone_size: NA
cdr3_aa: CSVAQGSTEAFF; j_call: TRBJ1-1; v_call: TRBV29-1; clone_size: few
cdr3_aa: CASSLTGGAGNTIYF; j_call: TRBJ1-3; v_call: TRBV3-1/TRBV3-2; clone_size: NA
cdr3_aa: CATSDPNRGGNTIYF; j_call: TRBJ1-3; v_call: TRBV24-1; clone_size: NA
cdr3_aa: CASSDWGPEAFF; j_call: TRBJ1-1; v_call: TRBV10-1; clone_size: NA
cdr3_aa: CASSLGGGNEKLFF; j_call: TRBJ1-4; v_call: TRBV7-9; clone_size: NA
cdr3_aa: CASSEAQGGSYEQYF; j_call: TRBJ2-7; v_call: TRBV6-1; clone_size: NA
cdr3_aa: CASSLTLGVTQYF; j_call: TRBJ2-3; v_call: TRBV27; clone_size: NA
cdr3_aa: CASSYSVYEGTTYTGELFF; j_call: TRBJ2-2; v_call: TRBV6-2/TRBV6-3; clone_size: NA
cdr3_aa: CASSPPDRGYGYTF; j_call: TRBJ1-2; v_call: TRBV13; clone_size: NA
cdr3_aa: CASSSPLRGETQYF; j_call: TRBJ2-5; v_call: TRBV28; clone_size: NA
cdr3_aa: CATSGTADYGYTF; j_call: TRBJ1-2; v_call: TRBV24-1; clone_size: NA
cdr3_aa: CASKQQPDSGELFF; j_call: TRBJ2-2; v_call: TRBV6-4; clone_size: NA
cdr3_aa: CASSLFGGGSNSPLHF; j_call: TRBJ1-6; v_call: TRBV7-6; clone_size: NA